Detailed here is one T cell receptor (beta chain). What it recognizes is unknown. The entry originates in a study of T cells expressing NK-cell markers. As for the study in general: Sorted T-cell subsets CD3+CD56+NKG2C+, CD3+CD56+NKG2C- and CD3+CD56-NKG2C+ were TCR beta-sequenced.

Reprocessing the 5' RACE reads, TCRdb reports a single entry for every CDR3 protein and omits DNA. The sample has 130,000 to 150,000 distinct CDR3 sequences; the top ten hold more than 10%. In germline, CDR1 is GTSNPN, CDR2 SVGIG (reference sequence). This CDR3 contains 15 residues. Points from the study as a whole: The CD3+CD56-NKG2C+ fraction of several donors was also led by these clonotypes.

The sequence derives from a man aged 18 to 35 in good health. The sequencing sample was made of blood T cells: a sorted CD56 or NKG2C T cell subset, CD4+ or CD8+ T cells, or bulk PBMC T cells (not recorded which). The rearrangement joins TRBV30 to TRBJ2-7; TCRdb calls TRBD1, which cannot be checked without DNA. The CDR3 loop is CAWSVPTEHTYEQYF.